A single sample gave rise to the 27 T cell receptor beta chains below, sequenced in a study of regulatory T cells. Findings and limits, study-wide: In CD3G-deficient patients, conventional CD4+ T cells were enriched for hydrophobic CDR3 residues at positions 6 and 7.

The PCR used 52 TRBV and 13 TRBJ primers. Data came from immunoSEQ multiplex PCR; TCRdb stores just in-frame clones and leaves some out. The sample consists of over 25,000 clones, approximately 90% of them appearing once. Their antigen targets remain unknown. Material: conventional CD4+ T cells sorted from blood. The receptor set was obtained from a person in their late teens or twenties with CD3G deficiency.

The chain has TRBV5-1 and TRBJ2-7; possible D gene TRBD2, 6 bases. Germline CDR1 is SGHRS and CDR2 is YFSETQ. With 0 bases removed from V and 2 bases from J, the gap between germline ends came to 12 bases. The CDR3 totals 15 residues. The CDR3: CASSLVAGTPYEQYF. The DNA of the CDR3 is TGCGCCAGCAGCTTGGTGGCCGGGACTCCCTACGAGCAGTACTTC. Full variable domain (remainder filled in from reference TRBV5-1 and TRBJ2-7): KAGVTQTPRYLIKTRGQQVTLSCSPISGHRSVSWYQQTPGQGLQFLFEYFSETQRNKGNFPGRFSGRQFSNSRSEMNVSTLELGDSALYLCASSLVAGTPYEQYFGPGTRLTVT.

This clone is a singleton in its sample. The chain employs TRBV28 and TRBJ1-1, with D perhaps matching TRBD1 (5 bases). This CDR3 comprises 13 residues. CDR1 and CDR2 from the germline V gene are MDHEN and SYDVKM. V was clipped by 3 bases and J by 5 bases, with 10 bases between them. CDR3 sequence: CASSFRDGTEAFF. The CDR3 bases are TGTGCCAGCAGTTTTAGGGACGGGACTGAAGCTTTCTTT.

This chain joins TRBV28 and TRBJ2-1, with 11 bases matching TRBD1. V trimming: 5 bases; J trimming: 6 bases; junction bases outside the gene matches: 6. This CDR3 is built from 15 residues. Germline V gene lookup returns CDR1 MDHEN and CDR2 SYDVKM. The CDR3 spells CASSPFGTGGNEQFF. The CDR3 DNA follows: TGTGCCAGCAGTCCCTTTGGGACAGGGGGCAATGAGCAGTTCTTC.

The chain employs TRBV18 and TRBJ2-1, with 11 nucleotides matching TRBD2. After removal of 5 bases from V and 4 bases from J, the junction contained 4 bases not matched to a gene. This CDR3 spans 15 amino acids. CDR1 is KGHSH, CDR2 LQKENI, per germline. DNA of the CDR3: TGTGCCAGCTCATCTCTAGCGGGAGGATACAATGAGCAGTTCTTC. Translating it yields CASSSLAGGYNEQFF. Complete variable domain (other parts from reference TRBV18 and TRBJ2-1): NAGVMQNPRHLVRRRGQEARLRCSPMKGHSHVYWYRQLPEEGLKFMVYLQKENIIDESGMPKERFSAEFPKEGPSILRIQQVVRGDSAAYFCASSSLAGGYNEQFFGPGTRLTVL.

CDR3 region: CASRFRDRGDNEKLFF. CDR3 DNA sequence: TGTGCCAGCAGGTTCCGGGACAGGGGGGATAATGAAAAACTGTTTTTT. The chain carries TRBV7-9 and TRBJ1-4; TRBD1 matches 11 bases. The CDR3 loop spans 16 amino acids. The germline V gene has CDR1 SEHNR and CDR2 FQNEAQ (reference sequence). Trimming at V came to 6 bases and at J to 4 bases, leaving 7 bases not matched to a gene.

V is TRBV5-1 and J is TRBJ2-1, with D unclear. Germline CDR1 SGHRS, CDR2 YFSETQ. V was shortened by 3 bases and J by 4 bases, with 8 bases between the two germline ends. The CDR3 sequence is 13 residues long. In DNA, the CDR3 is TGCGCCAGCAGCTCCTGGAGTTACAATGAGCAGTTCTTC. Protein: CASSSWSYNEQFF.

The V and J genes are TRBV6-1 and TRBJ1-2; perhaps TRBD1 as D (5 bases). V was clipped by 0 bases and J by 7 bases, with 15 bases between them. The CDR3 is 15 amino acids. Germline V gives CDR1 MNHNS, CDR2 SASEGT. The CDR3 sequence: CASSEAPQVGAGYTF. CDR3 in DNA: TGTGCCAGCAGTGAAGCGCCTCAAGTCGGGGCTGGCTACACCTTC.

The chain employs TRBV10-2 and TRBJ2-3; D is unclear. Trimming stripped 0 bases from V and 6 bases from J, with 7 bases between. CDR3 size: 13 residues. Germline loops: CDR1 WSHSY, CDR2 SAAADI. The CDR3 here is CASSESRLDTQYF. The CDR3 nucleotides are TGCGCCAGCAGTGAGTCGCGTCTGGATACGCAGTATTTT.

V is TRBV11-2 and J is TRBJ1-1; no definite D call. This CDR3 is built from 14 residues. Trimming removed 1 base from V and 1 base from J, with 7 bases in between. Per the germline V gene, CDR1 is SGHAT and CDR2 is FQNNGV. Written as DNA, the CDR3 is TGTGCCAGCAGCTTAGGAATGGGGAACACTGAAGCTTTCTTT. Protein product: CASSLGMGNTEAFF.

The V gene is TRBV19, the J gene TRBJ1-5; D remains ambiguous. Germline CDR1 reads LNHDA; CDR2 reads SQIVND (reference sequence). V was trimmed by 5 bases and J by 11 bases, leaving 13 bases between them. The CDR3 is 12 amino acids. DNA of the CDR3: TGTGCCAGTAGTGTATCAAATGGGGCCCAGCATTTT. Translated: CASSVSNGAQHF.

The chain employs TRBV7-9 and TRBJ2-5; TRBD1 might be the D (6 bases). The CDR3 totals 14 residues. V was pared by 5 bases and J by 2 bases, with 12 bases between. Germline CDR1 reads SEHNR; CDR2 reads FQNEAQ (reference sequence). The CDR3 coding sequence is TGTGCCAGCAGCAGTGTTAGGGGGCAAGAGACCCAGTACTTC. It encodes CASSSVRGQETQYF.

This sequence joins TRBV18 and TRBJ2-3; D is uncertain. Per germline, CDR1 KGHSH and CDR2 LQKENI. The CDR3 has 16 residues. Trimming pared 0 bases from V and 2 bases from J, leaving 12 bases between. The CDR3 DNA is TGTGCCAGCTCACCACCGCTGAAACAGATCACAGATACGCAGTATTTT. It codes for CASSPPLKQITDTQYF.

This chain links TRBV18 with TRBJ2-7; D remains ambiguous. V was cut by 2 bases and J by 1 base, with 9 bases left in between. The germline V gene has CDR1 KGHSH and CDR2 LQKENI. CDR3 size: 14 residues. The CDR3 protein is CASSPMADSYEQYF. CDR3 nucleotides: TGTGCCAGCTCACCAATGGCGGATTCCTACGAGCAGTACTTC.

The rearrangement joins TRBV6-5 to TRBJ1-1, with D unclear. V lost 5 bases and J 4 bases, leaving 14 bases between the germline ends. The CDR3 has 14 amino acids. Germline CDR1 MNHEY, CDR2 SVGAGI. DNA of the CDR3: TGTGCCAGCAGTAGAGGGAATTTCATCACTGAAGCTTTCTTT. This sequence encodes CASSRGNFITEAFF.

This rearrangement joins TRBV5-4 to TRBJ2-3, with 8 bases that match TRBD2. In germline, CDR1 is SGHNT, CDR2 YYREEE (reference sequence). The CDR3 spans 18 residues. V gave up 0 bases and J gave up 6 bases; unmatched junction bases: 15. Written as DNA, the CDR3 is TGTGCCAGCAGCTTGGCCAGGTCGGCGGGGGGTCTCTCGGATACGCAGTATTTT. Its protein product is CASSLARSAGGLSDTQYF.

The rearrangement links TRBV7-8 to TRBJ2-6; unclear D gene. V dropped 1 base and J dropped 0 bases, with 7 bases sitting between them. The CDR3 is made up of 16 amino acids. Germline lookup yields CDR1 SGHVS and CDR2 FQNEAQ. CDR3 residues: CASSLEGNSGANVLTF. CDR3 DNA sequence: TGTGCCAGCAGCTTAGAAGGGAACTCTGGGGCCAACGTCCTGACTTTC. Based on the CDR3 plus reference TRBV7-8 and TRBJ2-6, the full variable domain is GAGVSQSPRYKVAKRGQDVALRCDPISGHVSLFWYQQALGQGPEFLTYFQNEAQLDKSGLPSDRFFAERPEGSVSTLKIQRTQQEDSAVYLCASSLEGNSGANVLTFGAGSRLTVL.

J is TRBJ1-2 and V is TRBV7-9; D not certain. Trimming pared 5 bases from V and 4 bases from J, leaving 11 bases between. The CDR3 runs to 13 residues. CDR1 and CDR2 (germline): SEHNR, FQNEAQ (reference sequence). Written as DNA, the CDR3 is TGTGCCAGCAGCCCCGGACTCTTCTATGGCTACACCTTC. Amino acids: CASSPGLFYGYTF. Drawing the rest from reference TRBV7-9 and TRBJ1-2, the complete variable domain is DTGVSQNPRHKITKRGQNVTFRCDPISEHNRLYWYRQTLGQGPEFLTYFQNEAQLEKSRLLSDRFSAERPKGSFSTLEIQRTEQGDSAMYLCASSPGLFYGYTFGSGTRLTVV.

V and J are TRBV4-2 and TRBJ1-2; D remains ambiguous. The germline V gene encodes CDR1 LGHNA and CDR2 YNFKEQ. CDR3 length equals 13 residues. Trimming cost V 4 bases and J 0 bases, with 6 bases left between them. CDR3 sequence reads: CASSPRTNYGYTF. The DNA of the CDR3 is TGTGCCAGCAGCCCGAGAACTAACTATGGCTACACCTTC.

The chain couples TRBV2 to TRBJ1-2, with 7 bases that match TRBD1. CDR3 length equals 13 residues. The germline V gene encodes CDR1 SNHLY and CDR2 FYNNEI. The V gene end was trimmed by 7 bases and the J gene end by 6 bases; junction bases not matched to a gene: 8. The CDR3 here is CASTKTGWDGYTF. DNA for the CDR3: TGTGCCAGCACCAAGACAGGGTGGGATGGCTACACCTTC.

The V and J genes are TRBV19 and TRBJ2-1; 12 nucleotides match TRBD2. V lost 4 bases, J lost 8 bases, and 3 bases stayed unmatched. CDR3 length equals 14 residues. Germline values: CDR1 LNHDA, CDR2 SQIVND (reference sequence). CDR3: CASSKLAGGYEQFF. The CDR3 DNA is TGTGCCAGTAGTAAACTAGCGGGAGGATATGAGCAGTTCTTC.

This clone was counted a single time. J is TRBJ2-7 and V is TRBV5-6, with 7 positions matching TRBD2. Germline V gene sequence: CDR1 SGHDT, CDR2 YYEEEE. The CDR3 runs to 16 residues. The CDR3 region has the DNA TGTGCCAGCAGCTCGGCTAGCGGCCTTAGCTCCTACGAGCAGTGCGTC. Translated, it gives CASSSASGLSSYEQCV.

This clone has just a few counts. V and J are TRBV25-1 and TRBJ2-1, with 8 positions matching TRBD2. J gave up 8 bases and V 4 bases, and 13 bases lay outside the gene matches. Germline CDR1 reads MGHDK; CDR2 reads SYGVNS. This CDR3 comprises 16 residues. CDR3 residues: CASSGPSGRGMDEQFF. DNA of the CDR3: TGTGCCAGCAGTGGTCCAAGCGGGAGAGGGATGGATGAGCAGTTCTTC.

V and J are TRBV2 and TRBJ2-7; TRBD1 matches 7 bases. V was clipped by 5 bases and J by 2 bases; unmatched bases: 9. Germline CDR1 is SNHLY and CDR2 is FYNNEI. This CDR3 comprises 15 residues. CDR3: CASSSTGTVAYEQYF. CDR3 DNA sequence: TGTGCCAGCAGTTCCACCGGGACAGTGGCCTACGAGCAGTACTTC.

This sequence joins TRBV7-8 and TRBJ2-1; D might be TRBD1 or TRBD2, each matching 5 bases. Trimming shortened V by 5 bases and J by 6 bases, and 23 bases separated the two germline ends. The CDR3 spans 17 residues. CDR1 and CDR2 from the germline V gene are SGHVS and FQNEAQ. CDR3 DNA sequence: TGTGCCAGCAGCCCTAGAGGGGTCAACCCATCCCTCAATGAGCAGTTCTTC. Translation: CASSPRGVNPSLNEQFF.

The CDR3, as DNA: TGTGCCAGCAGCTTCAGGGGTGTGGGGCAAGAGACCCAGTACTTC. It specifies CASSFRGVGQETQYF. The rearrangement uses TRBV5-6 and TRBJ2-5, with a weak D call TRBD1 (6 bases). Per the germline V gene, CDR1 is SGHDT and CDR2 is YYEEEE. This CDR3 spans 15 amino acids. V gave up 2 bases and J gave up 2 bases, with 13 bases separating them.

The chain links TRBV28 to TRBJ1-2; D uncertain. The germline CDR1 and CDR2 sequences are MDHEN and SYDVKM. The CDR3 contains 15 residues. The V end lost 2 bases, the J end lost 4 bases, and 14 bases lay between the germline ends. Here the CDR3 reads CASSLGRQVFYGYTF. The CDR3 DNA sequence: TGTGCCAGCAGTTTAGGGAGACAAGTATTCTATGGCTACACCTTC.

The chain employs TRBV7-9 and TRBJ2-5; D possibly corresponds to TRBD1 (6 bases). From germline, CDR1 is SEHNR and CDR2 FQNEAQ (reference sequence). V lost 1 base and J lost 3, with 9 bases in between. The length of the CDR3 is 14 residues. The CDR3 region is CASSLGTAKETQYF. The CDR3 DNA follows: TGTGCCAGCAGCTTAGGGACAGCAAAAGAGACCCAGTACTTC. The whole variable domain, filled in from reference TRBV7-9 and TRBJ2-5, reads DTGVSQNPRHKITKRGQNVTFRCDPISEHNRLYWYRQTLGQGPEFLTYFQNEAQLEKSRLLSDRFSAERPKGSFSTLEIQRTEQGDSAMYLCASSLGTAKETQYFGPGTRLLVL.